A selection of T cell receptor beta chains follows, all from one sample in a study of blood T cell repertoires in COVID-19. The data were produced by immunoSEQ multiplex PCR, yet TCRdb's version contains in-frame clones alone and is incomplete. The sample carries hundreds of thousands of clones, 70% to 90% recorded once. The sequencing input was peripheral blood. These receptors originate from a man aged 18 to 30 with COVID-19, enrolled during active disease. Each CDR3 is given with its conserved first and last residue. A D gene is named only where the DNA matches it firmly. Expanded clones are given a class, and other clones once, few, many or no size at all.

V gene	J gene	clone size	D gene	CDR3 DNA	CDR3 protein
TRBV19	TRBJ1-5	NA	TRBD1	TGTGCCAGTAGAACGCTACAGGGGGCCAGCAATCAGCCCCAGCATTTT	CASRTLQGASNQPQHF
TRBV5-1	TRBJ2-5	NA	NA	TGCGCCAGCAGCTTGGTGACAGGACCTCAAGAGACCCAGTACTTC	CASSLVTGPQETQYF
TRBV24-1	TRBJ2-1	NA	NA	TGTGCCACCAGTGCGGCTCTAGCTCCCGAAAAGAATGAGCAGTTCTTC	CATSAALAPEKNEQFF
TRBV15	TRBJ1-2	few	NA	TGTGCCACCAGCAGGCGAGACCCCGGACAAGGCCCGGGCTACACCTTC	CATSRRDPGQGPGYTF
TRBV12-2	TRBJ2-5	once	NA	TGTGCAAGTCGCTTTTGGCCACCAGAGACCCAGTACTTC	CASRFWPPETQYF
TRBV4-1	TRBJ2-3	once	NA	TGCGCCAGCAGCCAACTCGCCGCGGTTGACACGCAGTATTTT	CASSQLAAVDTQYF
TRBV6-5	TRBJ1-2	NA	NA	TGTGCCAGCAGTTCGGACAGCAACTATGGCTACACCTTC	CASSSDSNYGYTF
TRBV5-8	TRBJ2-7	NA	TRBD2	TGTGCCAGCAGCAAGGGACGAACCGGGACTAGCGCCTACGAGCAGTACTTC	CASSKGRTGTSAYEQYF
TRBV18	TRBJ1-1	few	NA	TGTGCCAGCTCACCAGGGCCGAACACTGAAGCTTTCTTT	CASSPGPNTEAFF
TRBV19	TRBJ2-1	NA	TRBD2	TGTGCCAGTAGTACCGGGACTAGGGGCTACAATGAGCAGTTCTTC	CASSTGTRGYNEQFF
TRBV7-8	TRBJ2-2	NA	TRBD2	TGTGCCAGCAGCCTTTACTACGAAGCGGGAACCGGGGAGCTGTTTTTT	CASSLYYEAGTGELFF
TRBV13	TRBJ2-7	NA	NA	TGTGCCAGCAGCTTACGGACAGTGGGTATACACGAGCAGTACTTC	CASSLRTVGIHEQYF
TRBV18	TRBJ1-1	NA	NA	TGTGCCAGCTCCCTCGATGGGGGGATGGTACCTGAAGCTTTCTTT	CASSLDGGMVPEAFF
TRBV6-5	TRBJ1-5	NA	TRBD1	TGTGCCAGCAGAGCCGGGACAGGAGACAATCAGCCCCAGCATTTT	CASRAGTGDNQPQHF
TRBV13	TRBJ2-1	NA	TRBD2	TGTGCCAGCAGTACCCTCCAACCGGGACTAGGGCCTGAGCAGTTCTTC	CASSTLQPGLGPEQFF
TRBV14	TRBJ2-1	NA	NA	TGTGCCAGCAGGACAGACCTTTACAATGAGCAGTTCTTC	CASRTDLYNEQFF
TRBV20-1	TRBJ2-1	once	NA	TGCAGTGCTAGTATGCGGGGGCGTTGGGACAATGAGCAGTTCTTC	CSASMRGRWDNEQFF
TRBV18	TRBJ2-7	once	NA	TGTGCCAGCTCACCACCTACCTACGAGCAGTACTTC	CASSPPTYEQYF
TRBV30	TRBJ1-1	NA	NA	TGTGCCTGGAGGTGGAGGGCGAGCACTGAAGCTTTCTTT	CAWRWRASTEAFF
TRBV29-1	TRBJ2-2	NA	TRBD2	TGCAGCGTTGGAGGAGCGGGAGGGGTGACCGGGGAGCTGTTTTTT	CSVGGAGGVTGELFF
TRBV7-8	TRBJ1-2	once	NA	TGTGCCAGCAGCTTGCAGGGTTATGGCTACACCTTC	CASSLQGYGYTF
TRBV6-6	TRBJ1-3	NA	TRBD1	TGTGCCAGCAGCTCATGCCTAATCCGGGACAGGGGGTGTTTGGACACCATATATTTT	CASSSCLIRDRGCLDTIYF
TRBV5-4	TRBJ2-5	NA	TRBD1	TGTGCCAGCAGCACAGCTTGGACAGGGTCGGAGACCCAGTACTTC	CASSTAWTGSETQYF
TRBV6-5	TRBJ2-1	NA	NA	TGTGCCAGCAGTTACGCGGCGGGGGCCCCCTACAATGAGCAGTTCTTC	CASSYAAGAPYNEQFF
TRBV9	TRBJ2-2	NA	TRBD2	TGTGCCAGCAGCGTAGGAACTAGCGGTTACACCGGGGAGCTGTTTTTT	CASSVGTSGYTGELFF
TRBV5-1	TRBJ2-3	NA	NA	TGCGCCAGCAGCTTGGCGAACAGCCGCACAGATACGCAGTATTTT	CASSLANSRTDTQYF
TRBV30	TRBJ1-2	NA	TRBD1	TGTGCCTGGAGTCCAACAGGGACAGTTAACTATGGCTACACCTTC	CAWSPTGTVNYGYTF
TRBV3-1/TRBV3-2	TRBJ1-2	NA	NA	TGTGCCAGCAGCCATATGGAGTCGTATGGCTACACCTTC	CASSHMESYGYTF
TRBV4-1	TRBJ2-2	NA	TRBD2	TGCGCCAGCAGCCAAGCCGTACTAGCGGGGGGCACCGGGGAGCTGTTTTTT	CASSQAVLAGGTGELFF